The clone carrying this TCR beta chain was counted at least ten times. Its antigen is unidentified. With V trimmed by 3 bases and J by 4 bases, 8 bases remained unmatched. The CDR3 is 15 residues long. Per the germline V gene, CDR1 is SQVTM and CDR2 is ANQGSEA. The record originates from a study of response to subunit inactivated influenza vaccine. Study-level results: Each seasonal influenza vaccination recruits few new T cells, the authors suggested.

TCRdb re-called the RT-PCR reads through MiXCR, storing one row per CDR3 protein. The repertoire consists of about 650,000 distinct CDR3 sequences, with more than 15% occurring once and the leading ten covering around 10%. This receptor was identified in a man aged 45-60 years who received an inactivated influenza vaccine. V is TRBV29-1 and J is TRBJ2-3; 9 bases align to TRBD1. This specimen consisted of PBMCs from blood, obtained 11 to 12 days after vaccination. CDR3 region: CSVDSGTGISDTQYF. The CDR3 bases are TGCAGCGTTGATTCCGGGACAGGGATCTCAGATACGCAGTATTTT.